Below are 4 T cell receptor beta chains sequenced from a single sample in a study of beta chain features in type 1 diabetes. Reverse transcribing all isolated RNA meant expressed TCRB transcripts were sequenced. The assay was immunoSEQ multiplex PCR, and TCRdb's table has in-frame clones only and misses some. The sample lists about 15,000 clones; roughly 44% were seen once. Sequencing was carried out using stem cell memory CD4+ T cells from blood. The receptors originated from a woman between 35 and 50 years old in good health.

This clone was seen only a few times. The V call is TRBV5-1, the J call TRBJ2-7; D is perhaps TRBD1 (6 bases). Per the germline V gene, CDR1 is SGHRS and CDR2 is YFSETQ. V was cut by 7 bases and J by 2 bases, with 13 bases left in between. There are 13 residues in the CDR3. CDR3 nucleotides: TGCGCCAGCTCCCGGGACACCCCCTACGAGCAGTACTTC. It translates to CASSRDTPYEQYF.

The rearrangement joins TRBV19 to TRBJ2-7; D is possibly TRBD2 (6 bases). The germline V gene has CDR1 LNHDA and CDR2 SQIVND (reference sequence). V was cut by 8 bases and J by 6 bases, with 14 bases left in between. This CDR3 spans 12 amino acids. CDR3 protein: CASGTSFREQYF. In DNA, the CDR3 is TGTGCCAGTGGAACTAGCTTCCGCGAGCAGTACTTC.

This chain links TRBV11-2 with TRBJ2-7; 8 nucleotides align to TRBD1. The CDR3 runs to 13 residues. The ends lost 5 bases at V and 6 bases at J; junction bases unmatched: 6. Germline V CDR1 and CDR2: SGHAT, FQNNGV. CDR3: CASSPQGAGEQYF. DNA for the CDR3: TGTGCCAGCAGCCCGCAGGGGGCTGGCGAGCAGTACTTC.

This clone turned up a few times. The rearrangement joins TRBV7-2 to TRBJ1-6; tentatively, D is TRBD1 (6 bases). The germline V gene encodes CDR1 SGHTA and CDR2 FQGNSA. V lost 2 bases and J 8 bases, leaving 16 bases between the germline ends. There are 16 residues in the CDR3. CDR3 sequence reads: CASSLSPRGGYSPLHF. The CDR3 bases are TGTGCCAGCAGCTTAAGCCCGAGGGGGGGTTATTCACCCCTCCACTTT.